The 21 T cell receptor beta chains below were found in one sample sequenced in a study of cytomegalovirus exposure and HLA in healthy donors. PCR primers comprised 60 Vbeta and 13 Jbeta primers. The data were produced by immunoSEQ multiplex PCR, yet TCRdb's version contains in-frame clones alone and is incomplete. The table shows roughly 100,000 clones, with 60% to 70% occurring only once. The material sequenced was PBMCs. The receptor source for this set is a man aged 30-40 years in good health and CMV-seropositive.

The chain uses TRBV10-3 and TRBJ2-3; D is undetermined. Germline loops: CDR1 ENHRY, CDR2 SYGVKD. CDR3 size: 15 residues. Trimming shortened V by 6 bases and J by 0 bases, and 13 bases separated the two germline ends. CDR3 in DNA: TGTGCCATCAGAGGTTCGGGTAGGAGCACAGATACGCAGTATTTT. Protein: CAIRGSGRSTDTQYF.

V and J are TRBV19 and TRBJ2-5; 13 positions match TRBD2. J was trimmed by 1 base and V by 5 bases; bases with no gene match: 1. CDR1 and CDR2 (germline): LNHDA, SQIVND (reference sequence). This CDR3 is built from 15 residues. The CDR3 DNA sequence: TGTGCCAGTAGTGGGACTAGCGGGGTCCAAGAGACCCAGTACTTC. This codes for CASSGTSGVQETQYF. Combining the CDR3 with reference TRBV19 and TRBJ2-5 gives the whole variable domain DGGITQSPKYLFRKEGQNVTLSCEQNLNHDAMYWYRQDPGQGLRLIYYSQIVNDFQKGDIAEGYSVSREKKESFPLTVTSAQKNPTAFYLCASSGTSGVQETQYFGPGTRLLVL.

The chain is built from TRBV7-2 and TRBJ2-1; D remains unclear. There are 16 residues in the CDR3. V dropped 2 bases and J dropped 8 bases, with 19 bases sitting between them. Germline-derived CDR1 and CDR2 are SGHTA and FQGNSA. CDR3 residues: CASSLRWSPAWDEQFF. CDR3 nucleotide sequence: TGTGCCAGCAGCTTAAGATGGAGTCCTGCGTGGGATGAGCAGTTCTTC.

V is TRBV5-1 and J is TRBJ2-5; 12 bases map to TRBD2. The ends lost 1 base at V and 0 bases at J; junction bases unmatched: 4. The CDR3 loop spans 17 amino acids. CDR1 is SGHRS, CDR2 YFSETQ, per germline. CDR3 in amino acids: CASSLPTSGGHQETQYF. In nucleotides, the CDR3 is TGCGCCAGCAGCTTGCCGACTAGCGGGGGCCACCAAGAGACCCAGTACTTC.

The rearrangement links TRBV4-1 to TRBJ2-7; the match to TRBD2 covers 11 bases. V shed 1 base and J 2 bases; nucleotides not matched to a gene: 7. This CDR3 is 17 amino acids long. Germline CDR1 and CDR2: MGHRA and YSYEKL. The CDR3 DNA sequence: TGCGCCAGCAGCCAAGGAACTGTAGCGGGGGGGGCCTACGAGCAGTACTTC. It specifies CASSQGTVAGGAYEQYF.

The chain combines TRBV27 with TRBJ1-1; 7 bases are a match to TRBD1. The CDR3 consists of 13 residues. Losses at the gene ends were 8 bases for V and 4 bases for J; bases not matched to a gene: 7. Germline values: CDR1 MNHEY, CDR2 SMNVEV (reference sequence). CDR3 amino acids: CASSTGTVTEAFF. In DNA, the CDR3 is TGTGCCAGCTCGACCGGGACAGTCACTGAAGCTTTCTTT.

This clone was detected a few times. This rearrangement joins TRBV5-1 to TRBJ2-3; unclear D gene. Germline CDR1 and CDR2: SGHRS and YFSETQ. This CDR3 is 14 amino acids long. The V end lost 4 bases, the J end lost 6 bases, and 15 bases lay between the germline ends. As DNA, the CDR3 is TGCGCCAGCAGCGTATCCCCTAGTGGGGATACGCAGTATTTT. The encoded protein is CASSVSPSGDTQYF.

V usage is TRBV6-6 and J usage is TRBJ1-4; the D is unclear. This CDR3 region has 13 residues. V dropped 10 bases and J dropped 8 bases, with 17 bases sitting between them. Germline V lookup: CDR1 MNHNY, CDR2 SVGAGI (reference sequence). The CDR3 nucleotides are TGTGCCACTCGCACTCAGATGACAGAAAAACTGTTTTTT. The encoded protein is CATRTQMTEKLFF.

The chain couples TRBV19 to TRBJ2-2; 10 bases are shared with TRBD2. Germline V CDR1 and CDR2: LNHDA, SQIVND (reference sequence). The CDR3 has 17 amino acids. V dropped 7 bases and J dropped 5; count of bases not matched to a gene: 13. This CDR3 reads CASTQGASGGRTGELFF. CDR3 sequence (DNA): TGTGCCAGTACCCAGGGGGCTAGCGGGGGTCGAACCGGGGAGCTGTTTTTT.

The table lists this clone with a few counts. The junction shows a germline mismatch at one end, possibly a read error. The chain links TRBV7-7 to TRBJ2-7; D is uncertain. The germline V gene encodes CDR1 SSHAT and CDR2 FNYEAQ (reference sequence). The CDR3 spans 13 residues. CDR3 bases: TGTGCTAGCAGCTTCGGTGAATCAGGCGAGCAGTACTTC. It codes for CASSFGESGEQYF. The full variable domain, rest sourced from reference TRBV7-7 and TRBJ2-7, is GAGVSQSPRYKVTKRGQDVTLRCDPISSHATLYWYQQALGQGPEFLTYFNYEAQPDKSGLPSDRFSAERPEGSISTLTIQRTEQRDSAMYRCASSFGESGEQYFGPGTRLTVT.

This clone was detected a few times. V usage is TRBV4-1 and J usage is TRBJ1-5; D is unclear. The length of the CDR3 is 15 residues. CDR1 MGHRA and CDR2 YSYEKL come from the germline V gene. V lost 2 bases, J lost 0 bases, and 8 bases lay in between. CDR3 nucleotides: TGCGCCAGCAGCCAAAGTTACTCTAGCAATCAGCCCCAGCATTTT. This translates into CASSQSYSSNQPQHF.

The chain carries TRBV5-1 and TRBJ2-1; TRBD2 aligns across 9 bases. Germline assignment: CDR1 SGHRS and CDR2 YFSETQ. CDR3 size: 15 residues. V lost 4 bases and J lost 2; bases outside the gene matches: 4. CDR3 in DNA: TGCGCCAGCAGCCGAACTAGCGGGCCCTACAATGAGCAGTTCTTC. It specifies CASSRTSGPYNEQFF.

This chain joins TRBV6-5 and TRBJ2-7; D not resolved. CDR3 length equals 14 residues. Per the germline V gene, CDR1 is MNHEY and CDR2 is SVGAGI. The ends were cut back, 6 bases at V and 2 bases at J, with 14 bases in the middle. The CDR3 DNA is TGTGCCAGCAGATTTCAGGAATTAACCTACGAGCAGTACTTC. Translated, it gives CASRFQELTYEQYF.

The chain recombines TRBV6-6 with TRBJ1-1, with 7 bases lining up with TRBD1. The germline V gene encodes CDR1 MNHNY and CDR2 SVGAGI (reference sequence). The CDR3 totals 15 residues. V dropped 5 bases and J dropped 4; count of bases not matched to a gene: 10. The CDR3, as DNA: TGTGCCAGCAGTCCAAGACAGGGTGAGATCACTGAAGCTTTCTTT. Translation: CASSPRQGEITEAFF.

Concerning this clone itself: This sample also contains other DNA sequences that code for the same CDR3. The V and J genes are TRBV6-5 and TRBJ2-7; D is undetermined. The germline V and J ends were trimmed by 5 bases and 6 bases, with 17 bases remaining between them. The CDR3 runs 14 residues. The germline gives CDR1 MNHEY, CDR2 SVGAGI. CDR3 residues: CASSRLVVGSEQYF. The CDR3 DNA follows: TGTGCCAGCAGTAGGCTAGTGGTCGGTTCCGAGCAGTACTTC.

The V call is TRBV2, the J call TRBJ2-5, with 9 bases lining up with TRBD2. The CDR3 consists of 15 residues. The V gene's germline CDR1 is SNHLY and CDR2 FYNNEI. V shed 4 bases and J 4 bases; nucleotides not matched to a gene: 7. CDR3 residues: CASSGTSGRRETQYF. CDR3 DNA sequence: TGTGCCAGCAGTGGCACTAGCGGGCGGAGAGAGACCCAGTACTTC.

The CDR3 here is CASSTDSLSTGELFF. The CDR3 nucleotides read TGCGCCAGCAGCACGGACAGCCTTAGCACCGGGGAGCTGTTTTTT. The chain couples TRBV5-1 to TRBJ2-2, with D maybe TRBD1 (6 bases). This CDR3 has 15 residues. In germline, CDR1 is SGHRS, CDR2 YFSETQ. Between the trimmed V and J ends, which lost 4 bases and 4 bases, there was a span of 14 bases.

As for this clone: Other DNA sequences of this sample code for an identical CDR3. The J gene is TRBJ1-1, the V gene TRBV18; weak D call: TRBD1 (6 bases). The germline gives CDR1 KGHSH, CDR2 LQKENI. V was trimmed by 4 bases and J by 5 bases, leaving 11 bases between them. This CDR3 region has 13 residues. The CDR3 sequence: CASSLTGGTEAFF. CDR3 coding DNA: TGTGCCAGCTCACTGACAGGTGGGACTGAAGCTTTCTTT.

CDR3 residues: CASRLQGGTEAFF. The CDR3 coding sequence is TGTGCCAGTAGACTGCAGGGAGGGACTGAAGCTTTCTTT. The chain is built from TRBV19 and TRBJ1-1, with D perhaps matching TRBD1 (5 bases). Looked up from germline, CDR1 is LNHDA and CDR2 is SQIVND (reference sequence). This CDR3 is built from 13 residues. V dropped 6 bases and J dropped 5 bases, with 13 bases sitting between them.

The CDR3 bases are TGTGCCAGCAGTGCACAGGGAAGTCTGAGCAATCAGCCCCAGCATTTT. Protein product: CASSAQGSLSNQPQHF. V gene TRBV2 combines with J gene TRBJ1-5, with D maybe TRBD1 (6 bases). The CDR3 consists of 16 residues. The V end lost 4 bases, the J end lost 1 base, and 14 bases lay between the germline ends. Germline V CDR1 and CDR2: SNHLY, FYNNEI.

The chain carries TRBV19 and TRBJ1-1; the D is unclear. CDR3 length: 12 amino acids. CDR1 is LNHDA, CDR2 SQIVND, per germline (reference sequence). V lost 6 bases, J lost 8 bases, and 13 bases lay in between. CDR3 sequence reads: CASSRPEREAFF. CDR3 DNA sequence: TGTGCCAGTAGCCGACCCGAGAGGGAAGCTTTCTTT.